This T cell receptor (delta chain) originates from a study of gamma-delta chains in newborns, infants, children. In the study overall: Microbial exposure reportedly drives polyclonal innate γδ T cell expansion after birth.

This clone has more than one count but fewer than ten. Other DNA sequences in the same sample also yield this CDR3. TCRdb called clones from the reads again using CATT. The sample shows around 6,500 delta-chain clones, roughly 0.66% of them seen only once. The V gene's germline CDR1 is GEAIGNYY and CDR2 EKD. The CDR3 spans 19 residues. The V gene lost 0 bases and the J gene lost 0 bases, with 14 bases spanning the gap. The sequenced sample was blood. This chain connects TRDV2 to TRDJ3; D perhaps matches TRDD3 (6 bases). This sequence was found in a child who was a newborn, infant or young child, either healthy, febrile or measles-vaccinated (not recorded which). This CDR3 is CACDTVGGYSSWDTRQMFF. The CDR3 nucleotides are TGTGCCTGTGACACCGTTGGAGGATACAGCTCCTGGGACACCCGACAGATGTTTTTC.